Each of the 9 T cell receptor beta chains below was sequenced from the same sample in a study of T cells after yellow fever vaccination. Each CDR3 protein is one row after TCRdb ran MiXCR on the 5' RACE reads. The table has around 320,000 distinct CDR3 sequences, roughly 9% seen once; the top ten hold 3% to 4%. This specimen consisted of CD4+ T cells sorted from PBMCs, obtained 5 days after the yellow fever booster vaccination. Receptors were obtained from a man between 18 and 29 years old who received the YFV17D yellow fever vaccine.

The chain recombines TRBV5-8 with TRBJ2-3, with TRBD2 matching over 7 bases. The ends lost 4 bases at V and 5 bases at J; junction bases unmatched: 13. The CDR3 has 16 amino acids. Germline V gene lookup returns CDR1 SGHTS and CDR2 YDEGEE. CDR3 region: CASSMGPSGTEDTQYF. CDR3 nucleotide sequence: TGTGCCAGCAGCATGGGGCCTAGCGGAACCGAAGATACGCAGTATTTT.

This clonotype turned up a few times. V usage is TRBV5-4 and J usage is TRBJ2-5, with 12 bases that match TRBD2. Germline CDR1 is SGHNT and CDR2 is YYREEE (reference sequence). V lost 5 bases to trimming and J lost 1 base; unmatched junction nucleotides: 12. The CDR3 totals 18 residues. CDR3 sequence: CASRQGLAGGPTQETQYF. The CDR3 DNA follows: TGTGCCAGCAGGCAGGGGCTAGCGGGGGGGCCAACCCAAGAGACCCAGTACTTC.

This clonotype was observed a handful of times. V is TRBV12-3 or TRBV12-4 and J is TRBJ1-4; D gene uncertain. This CDR3 comprises 15 residues. V lost 6 bases and J 0 bases, leaving 11 bases between the germline ends. Written as DNA, the CDR3 is TGTGCCAGCAGCCCCCCGATGGCAACTAATGAAAAACTGTTTTTT. Amino acid sequence: CASSPPMATNEKLFF.

This chain links TRBV5-4 with TRBJ1-2; the D gene is possibly TRBD1 (5 bases). The V and J ends lost 2 bases and 6 bases respectively, with 8 bases between them. CDR3 length: 12 residues. Germline V lookup: CDR1 SGHNT, CDR2 YYREEE (reference sequence). CDR3 bases: TGTGCCAGCAGCTTCGGGGGGAATGGCTACACCTTC. Its translation: CASSFGGNGYTF.

This chain joins TRBV29-1 and TRBJ2-3; no clear D gene. Germline CDR1 reads SQVTM; CDR2 reads ANQGSEA. V shed 4 bases and J shed 2 bases, with 10 bases lying between them. CDR3 length: 13 residues. This CDR3 reads CSVGHRNTDTQYF. CDR3 coding DNA: TGCAGCGTTGGCCATAGGAACACAGATACGCAGTATTTT.

This clonotype was seen at least ten times. The chain is built from TRBV29-1 and TRBJ1-1, with 8 bases aligning to TRBD1. With V trimmed by 3 bases and J by 11 bases, 14 bases remained unmatched. This CDR3 comprises 14 residues. In germline, CDR1 is SQVTM, CDR2 ANQGSEA. The CDR3 region has the DNA TGCAGCGTTGAGCACGGGACAGGAAACATTTTGGCTTTCTTT. This translates into CSVEHGTGNILAFF.

This clonotype was counted a few times. This chain uses TRBV4-3 with TRBJ2-1; no clear D. The length of the CDR3 is 11 residues. The V and J ends lost 3 bases and 5 bases respectively, with 2 bases between them. In germline, CDR1 is LGHNA, CDR2 YSLEER. The CDR3: CASSHHNEQFF. The CDR3 coding sequence is TGCGCCAGCAGCCACCACAATGAGCAGTTCTTC.

The table lists this clonotype with a few counts. The chain couples TRBV20-1 to TRBJ1-1; possibly TRBD1 for D (5 bases). With 3 bases removed from V and 0 bases from J, the gap between germline ends came to 11 bases. Per the germline V gene, CDR1 is DFQATT and CDR2 is SNEGSKA (reference sequence). This CDR3 is 14 amino acids long. The CDR3 region has the DNA TGCAGTGCTAGCATCCCGGGGGTGAACACTGAAGCTTTCTTT. It is translated as CSASIPGVNTEAFF.

V and J are TRBV12-3 or TRBV12-4 and TRBJ2-7, with 13 bases matching TRBD2. V was clipped by 3 bases and J by 0 bases; unmatched bases: 11. This CDR3 comprises 19 residues. In DNA form, the CDR3 reads TGTGCCAGCAGTTTTGAGGGCAGATGGACTAGCGGGAGCTCCTACGAGCAGTACTTC. Translated: CASSFEGRWTSGSSYEQYF.